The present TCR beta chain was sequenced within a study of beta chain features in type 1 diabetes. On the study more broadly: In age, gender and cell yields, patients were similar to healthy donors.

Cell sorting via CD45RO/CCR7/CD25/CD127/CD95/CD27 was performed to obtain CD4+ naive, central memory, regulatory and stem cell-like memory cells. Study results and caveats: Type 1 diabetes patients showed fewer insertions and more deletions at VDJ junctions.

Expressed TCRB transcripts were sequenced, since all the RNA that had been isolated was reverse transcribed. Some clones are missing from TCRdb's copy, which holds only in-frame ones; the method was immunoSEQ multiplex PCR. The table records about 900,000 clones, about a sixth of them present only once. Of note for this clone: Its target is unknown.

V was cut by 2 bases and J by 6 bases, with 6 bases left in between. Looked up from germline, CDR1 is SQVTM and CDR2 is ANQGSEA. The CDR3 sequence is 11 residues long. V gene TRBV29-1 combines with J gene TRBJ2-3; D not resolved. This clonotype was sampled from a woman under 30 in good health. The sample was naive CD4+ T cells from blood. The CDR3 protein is CSVEKGDTQYF. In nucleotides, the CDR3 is TGCAGCGTTGAAAAAGGGGATACGCAGTATTTT.